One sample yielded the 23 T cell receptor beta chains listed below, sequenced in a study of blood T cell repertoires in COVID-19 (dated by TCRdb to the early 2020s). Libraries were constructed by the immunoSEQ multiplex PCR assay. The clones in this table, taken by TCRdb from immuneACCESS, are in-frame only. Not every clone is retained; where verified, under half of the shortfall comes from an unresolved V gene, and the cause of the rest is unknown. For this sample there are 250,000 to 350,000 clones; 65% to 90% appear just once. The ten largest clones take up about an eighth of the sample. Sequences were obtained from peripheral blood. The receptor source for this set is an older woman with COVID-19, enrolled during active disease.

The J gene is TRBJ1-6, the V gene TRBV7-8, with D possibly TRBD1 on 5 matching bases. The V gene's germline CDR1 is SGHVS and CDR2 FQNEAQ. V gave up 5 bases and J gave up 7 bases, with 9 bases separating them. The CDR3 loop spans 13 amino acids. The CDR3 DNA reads TGTGCCAGCAGCCTGGGACTCAATTCACCCCTCCACTTT. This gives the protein CASSLGLNSPLHF.

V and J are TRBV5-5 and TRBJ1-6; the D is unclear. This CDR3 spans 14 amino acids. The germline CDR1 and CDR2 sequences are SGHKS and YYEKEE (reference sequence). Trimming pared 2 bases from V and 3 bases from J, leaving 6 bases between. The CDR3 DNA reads TGTGCCAGCAGCTTATCCCTCTATAATTCACCCCTCCACTTT. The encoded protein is CASSLSLYNSPLHF. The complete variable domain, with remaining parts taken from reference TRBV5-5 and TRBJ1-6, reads DAGVTQSPTHLIKTRGQQVTLRCSPISGHKSVSWYQQVLGQGPQFIFQYYEKEERGRGNFPDRFSARQFPNYSSELNVNALLLGDSALYLCASSLSLYNSPLHFGNGTRLTVT.

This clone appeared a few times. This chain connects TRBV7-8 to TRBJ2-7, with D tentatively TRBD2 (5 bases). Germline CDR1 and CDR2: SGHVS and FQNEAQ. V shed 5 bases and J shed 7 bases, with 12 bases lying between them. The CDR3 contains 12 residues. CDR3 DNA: TGTGCCAGCAGCCTCACCCCGGGGGAGCAGTACTTC. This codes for CASSLTPGEQYF.

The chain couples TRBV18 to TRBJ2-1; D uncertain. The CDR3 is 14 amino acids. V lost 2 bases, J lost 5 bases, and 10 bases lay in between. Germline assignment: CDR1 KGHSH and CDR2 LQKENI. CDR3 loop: CASSPWNSHNEQFF. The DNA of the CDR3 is TGTGCCAGCTCACCATGGAACAGTCACAATGAGCAGTTCTTC.

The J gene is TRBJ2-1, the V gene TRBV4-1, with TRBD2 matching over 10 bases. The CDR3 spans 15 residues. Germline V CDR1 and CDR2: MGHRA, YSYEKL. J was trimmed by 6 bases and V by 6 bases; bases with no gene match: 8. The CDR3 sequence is CASRLSGGLSNEQFF. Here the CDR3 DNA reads TGCGCCAGCAGGCTTAGCGGGGGGCTTTCCAATGAGCAGTTCTTC.

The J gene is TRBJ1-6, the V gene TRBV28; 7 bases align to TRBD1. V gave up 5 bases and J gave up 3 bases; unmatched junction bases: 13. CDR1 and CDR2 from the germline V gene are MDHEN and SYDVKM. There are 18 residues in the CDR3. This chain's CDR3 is CASSAWDSGRGYNSPLHF. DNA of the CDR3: TGTGCCAGCAGTGCGTGGGACAGCGGAAGGGGCTATAATTCACCCCTCCACTTT.

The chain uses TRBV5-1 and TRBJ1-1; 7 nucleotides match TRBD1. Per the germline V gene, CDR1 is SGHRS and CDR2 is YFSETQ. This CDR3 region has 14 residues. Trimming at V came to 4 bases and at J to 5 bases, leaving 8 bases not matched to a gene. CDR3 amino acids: CASSLAGGNTEAFF. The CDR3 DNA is TGCGCCAGCAGCCTCGCAGGGGGAAATACTGAAGCTTTCTTT.

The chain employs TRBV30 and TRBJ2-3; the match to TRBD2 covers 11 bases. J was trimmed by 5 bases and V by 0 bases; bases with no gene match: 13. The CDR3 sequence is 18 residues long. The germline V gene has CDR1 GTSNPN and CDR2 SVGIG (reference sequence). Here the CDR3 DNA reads TGTGCCTGGAGTGTATTCGGGTCTAGCGGGGGGAGGGGAGATACGCAGTATTTT. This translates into CAWSVFGSSGGRGDTQYF.

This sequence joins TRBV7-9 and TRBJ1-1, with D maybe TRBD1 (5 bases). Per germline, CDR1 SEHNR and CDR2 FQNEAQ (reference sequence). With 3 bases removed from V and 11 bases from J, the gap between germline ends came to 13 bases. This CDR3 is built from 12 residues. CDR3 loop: CASSFSDIGAFF. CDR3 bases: TGTGCCAGCAGCTTTTCGGACATCGGGGCTTTCTTT.

The CDR3 region is CATSGIGQGVGNTIYF. The CDR3 DNA reads TGTGCCACCAGTGGCATTGGACAGGGAGTTGGAAACACCATATATTTT. The rearrangement joins TRBV24-1 to TRBJ1-3; 8 bases align to TRBD1. The CDR3 has 16 residues. Trimming at V came to 5 bases and at J to 3 bases, leaving 8 bases not matched to a gene. CDR1 is KGHDR and CDR2 is SFDVKD in the germline V gene.

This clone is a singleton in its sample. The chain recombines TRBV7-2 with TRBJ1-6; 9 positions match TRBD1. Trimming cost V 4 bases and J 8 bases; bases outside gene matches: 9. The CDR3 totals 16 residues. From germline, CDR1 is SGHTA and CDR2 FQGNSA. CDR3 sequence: CASSSSTGTGHSPLHF. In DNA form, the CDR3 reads TGTGCCAGCAGCTCCAGCACCGGGACAGGGCATTCACCCCTCCACTTT.

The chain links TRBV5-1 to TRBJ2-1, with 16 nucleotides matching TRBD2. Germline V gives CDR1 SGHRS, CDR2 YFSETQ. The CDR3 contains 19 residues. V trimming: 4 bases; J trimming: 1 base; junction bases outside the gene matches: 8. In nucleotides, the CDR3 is TGCGCCAGCAGCAAGACCGGGACTAGCGGGGGGGAGTCCTACAATGAGCAGTTCTTC. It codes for CASSKTGTSGGESYNEQFF.

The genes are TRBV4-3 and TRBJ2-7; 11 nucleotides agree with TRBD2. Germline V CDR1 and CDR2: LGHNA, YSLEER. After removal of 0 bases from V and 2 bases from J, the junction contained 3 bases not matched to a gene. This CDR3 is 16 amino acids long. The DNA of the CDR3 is TGCGCCAGCAGCCAAGAACCACTAGCGGGGGCCTACGAGCAGTACTTC. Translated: CASSQEPLAGAYEQYF.

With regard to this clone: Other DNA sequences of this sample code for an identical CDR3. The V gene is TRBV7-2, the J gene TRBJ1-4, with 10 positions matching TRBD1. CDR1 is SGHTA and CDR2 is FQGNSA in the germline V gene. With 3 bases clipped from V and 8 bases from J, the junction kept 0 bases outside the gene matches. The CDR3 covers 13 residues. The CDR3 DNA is TGTGCCAGCAGCTTGGACAGGGGGGAAAAACTGTTTTTT. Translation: CASSLDRGEKLFF.

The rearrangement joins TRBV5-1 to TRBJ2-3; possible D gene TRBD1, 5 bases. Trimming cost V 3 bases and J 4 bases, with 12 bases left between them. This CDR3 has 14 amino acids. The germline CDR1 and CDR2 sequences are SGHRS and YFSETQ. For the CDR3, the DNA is TGCGCCAGCAGCTCAACTTCAGGGTCAGATACGCAGTATTTT. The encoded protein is CASSSTSGSDTQYF.

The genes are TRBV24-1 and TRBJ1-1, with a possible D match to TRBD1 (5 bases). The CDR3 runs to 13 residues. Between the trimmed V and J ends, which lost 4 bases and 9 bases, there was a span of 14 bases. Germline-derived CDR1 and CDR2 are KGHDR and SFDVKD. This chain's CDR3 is CATSERREGQAFF. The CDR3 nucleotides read TGTGCCACCAGTGAACGCCGGGAGGGGCAAGCTTTCTTT.

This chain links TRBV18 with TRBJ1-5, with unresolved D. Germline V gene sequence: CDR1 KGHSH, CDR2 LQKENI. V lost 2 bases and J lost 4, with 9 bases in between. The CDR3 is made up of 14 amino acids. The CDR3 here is CASSPAADNQPQHF. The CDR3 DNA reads TGTGCCAGCTCACCAGCGGCAGATAATCAGCCCCAGCATTTT.

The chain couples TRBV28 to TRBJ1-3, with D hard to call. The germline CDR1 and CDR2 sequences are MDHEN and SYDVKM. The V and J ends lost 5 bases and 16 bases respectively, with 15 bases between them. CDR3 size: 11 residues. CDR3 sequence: CASSGLTGRYF. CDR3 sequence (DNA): TGTGCCAGCAGTGGACTCACGGGGAGGTATTTT.

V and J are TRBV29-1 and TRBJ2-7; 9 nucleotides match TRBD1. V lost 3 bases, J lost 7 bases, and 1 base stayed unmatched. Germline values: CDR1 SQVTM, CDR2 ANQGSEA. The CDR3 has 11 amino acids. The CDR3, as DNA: TGCAGCGTTGACGACAGGGGGGAGCAGTACTTC. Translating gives CSVDDRGEQYF.

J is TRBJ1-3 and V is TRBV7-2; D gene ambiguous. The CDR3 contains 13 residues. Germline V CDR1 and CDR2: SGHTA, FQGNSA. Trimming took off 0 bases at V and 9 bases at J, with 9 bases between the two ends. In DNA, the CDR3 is TGTGCCAGCAGCTTAGCCCCCAGGCGCACCATATATTTT. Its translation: CASSLAPRRTIYF.

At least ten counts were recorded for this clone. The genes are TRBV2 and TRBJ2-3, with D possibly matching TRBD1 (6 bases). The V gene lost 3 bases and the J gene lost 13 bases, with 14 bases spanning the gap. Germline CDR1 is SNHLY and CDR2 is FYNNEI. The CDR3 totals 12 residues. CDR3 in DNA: TGTGCCAGCAGTGACCCCAAAGGGGGAAAGTATTTT. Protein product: CASSDPKGGKYF.

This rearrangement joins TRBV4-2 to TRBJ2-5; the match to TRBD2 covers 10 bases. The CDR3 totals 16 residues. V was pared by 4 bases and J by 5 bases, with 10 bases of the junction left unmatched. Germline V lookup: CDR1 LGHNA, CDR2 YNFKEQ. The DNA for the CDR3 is TGTGCCAGCAGCCGATCCGGGACTAGCGTGGGGGAGACCCAGTACTTC. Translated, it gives CASSRSGTSVGETQYF.

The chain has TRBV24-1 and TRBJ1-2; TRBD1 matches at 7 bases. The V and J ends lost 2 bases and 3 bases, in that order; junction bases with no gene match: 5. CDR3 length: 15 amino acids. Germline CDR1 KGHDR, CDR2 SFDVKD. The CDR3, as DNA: TGTGCCACCAGTGATTACCGGACAGGAGACTATGGCTACACCTTC. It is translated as CATSDYRTGDYGYTF.